This entry concerns a single T cell receptor beta chain. Its target is unknown. The data were obtained in a study of shared clonotypes between healthy human individuals. Findings of the study overall: Relative to memory subsets, naive subsets generally showed larger estimated richness. The rarefaction results pointed to incomplete sorted-subset sequencing despite large depth.

All of the donors resided in Nashville, Tennessee, and each was a Caucasian adult. Samples underwent the assay at deep level. This table comes from immunoSEQ multiplex PCR, and its TCRdb copy is limited to in-frame clones, with some not included. The sample has over 850,000 clones; around 82% are singletons. This CDR3 spans 19 amino acids. Germline-derived CDR1 and CDR2 are SGHTA and FQGNSA. V lost 5 bases and J 0 bases, leaving 20 bases between the germline ends. Specimen: memory CD4+ T cells from PBMCs. Indicated subset: CD45RA-negative fraction. The V gene is TRBV7-2, the J gene TRBJ2-6; D may be TRBD1 or TRBD2 (6 bases each). This receptor was obtained from a young man in good health. Some clones in this sample may be carry-over from other donors' samples. The CDR3 loop is CASSPPFRGTYSGANVLTF. The CDR3 DNA sequence: TGTGCCAGCAGCCCTCCCTTCCGGGGGACATACTCTGGGGCCAACGTCCTGACTTTC.